The 10 T cell receptor beta chains below come from one sample, sequenced in a study of T cells after yellow fever vaccination. TCRdb re-analysed the 5' RACE reads in MiXCR, keeping a single row per CDR3 protein. The data show approximately 330,000 distinct CDR3 sequences, about an eighth seen once. Material: CD4+ T cells sorted from PBMCs, obtained 15 days after the yellow fever booster vaccination. The receptor source for this set is a young man who received the YFV17D yellow fever vaccine.

This clonotype was detected a few times. The chain has TRBV18 and TRBJ1-4; the D is unclear. CDR3 length equals 17 residues. Trimming took 0 bases from V and 3 from J, leaving 14 bases between them. CDR1 and CDR2 (germline): KGHSH, LQKENI. DNA for the CDR3: TGTGCCAGCTCACCACCCACGTCAAGTACGGCTAATGAAAAACTGTTTTTT. Residues: CASSPPTSSTANEKLFF.

V is TRBV5-1 and J is TRBJ1-5; 9 bases match TRBD1. This CDR3 has 15 amino acids. V lost 0 bases to trimming and J lost 7 bases; unmatched junction nucleotides: 5. Per germline, CDR1 SGHRS and CDR2 YFSETQ. For the CDR3, the DNA is TGCGCCAGCAGCTTGGGGACAGGGGATGGACAGCCCCAGCATTTT. It codes for CASSLGTGDGQPQHF.

V usage is TRBV6-1 and J usage is TRBJ1-1; no firm D call. The CDR3 covers 11 residues. With 8 bases removed from V and 5 bases from J, the gap between germline ends came to 9 bases. From germline, CDR1 is MNHNS and CDR2 SASEGT. The CDR3 DNA reads TGTGCCAGCCGGCTTGAGACTGAAGCTTTCTTT. Encoded protein: CASRLETEAFF.

This clonotype was recorded at least ten times. This chain links TRBV11-2 with TRBJ1-1; 7 bases align to TRBD1. V shed 3 bases, J shed 1 base, and the junction held 2 bases outside the gene matches. This CDR3 has 14 amino acids. CDR1 is SGHAT, CDR2 FQNNGV, per germline. The CDR3 coding sequence is TGTGCCAGCAGCTTCACAGGGGCGAACACTGAAGCTTTCTTT. It is translated as CASSFTGANTEAFF.

In this sample, this clonotype turned up a few times. This sequence joins TRBV30 and TRBJ2-6, with 8 nucleotides matching TRBD1. Germline lookup yields CDR1 GTSNPN and CDR2 SVGIG (reference sequence). The CDR3 is 14 amino acids. J lost 0 bases, V lost 8 bases, and 3 bases had no gene match. The DNA of the CDR3 is TGTGCCCAGGGACAGGTCTCTGGGGCCAACGTCCTGACTTTC. This translates into CAQGQVSGANVLTF.

This clonotype was seen ten or more times. J is TRBJ1-1 and V is TRBV6-2 or TRBV6-3; 8 nucleotides align to TRBD1. The CDR3 totals 14 residues. In germline, CDR1 is MNHEY, CDR2 SVGEGT. Trimming removed 1 base from V and 5 bases from J; junction bases left unmatched: 3. CDR3 DNA: TGTGCCAGCAGTTACTATACAGGGGGAACTGAAGCTTTCTTT. Translation: CASSYYTGGTEAFF.

The V and J genes are TRBV6-5 and TRBJ1-3; D gene ambiguous. Trimming shortened V by 0 bases and J by 0 bases, and 12 bases separated the two germline ends. Germline CDR1 is MNHEY and CDR2 is SVGAGI. This CDR3 region has 17 residues. The CDR3 bases are TGTGCCAGCAGTTACTCCCTTTCTCTCAGCTCTGGAAACACCATATATTTT. Protein product: CASSYSLSLSSGNTIYF.

The sample holds a few counts of this clonotype. The V call is TRBV6-5, the J call TRBJ2-5, with D uncertain. Germline CDR1 is MNHEY and CDR2 is SVGAGI. The germline V and J ends were trimmed by 5 bases and 3 bases, with 10 bases remaining between them. The CDR3 contains 13 residues. This chain's CDR3 is CASSPFGEETQYF. The CDR3 nucleotides are TGTGCCAGCAGTCCCTTTGGGGAAGAGACCCAGTACTTC.

This clonotype was seen at least ten times. This sequence joins TRBV12-3 or TRBV12-4 and TRBJ2-7, with 9 bases identical to TRBD1. V dropped 1 base and J dropped 5; count of bases not matched to a gene: 0. This CDR3 has 13 amino acids. Here the CDR3 DNA reads TGTGCCAGCAGTTTAGGGGACAGGGACGAGCAGTACGTC. It translates to CASSLGDRDEQYV.

For the CDR3, the DNA is TGTGCCAGCAGCTTGAACAGGGGAAGAAGCGGCTACACCTTC. It specifies CASSLNRGRSGYTF. The J gene is TRBJ1-2, the V gene TRBV5-6; TRBD1 matches 7 bases. CDR3 length equals 14 residues. The germline gives CDR1 SGHDT, CDR2 YYEEEE. Trimming cost V 1 base and J 8 bases; bases outside gene matches: 8.